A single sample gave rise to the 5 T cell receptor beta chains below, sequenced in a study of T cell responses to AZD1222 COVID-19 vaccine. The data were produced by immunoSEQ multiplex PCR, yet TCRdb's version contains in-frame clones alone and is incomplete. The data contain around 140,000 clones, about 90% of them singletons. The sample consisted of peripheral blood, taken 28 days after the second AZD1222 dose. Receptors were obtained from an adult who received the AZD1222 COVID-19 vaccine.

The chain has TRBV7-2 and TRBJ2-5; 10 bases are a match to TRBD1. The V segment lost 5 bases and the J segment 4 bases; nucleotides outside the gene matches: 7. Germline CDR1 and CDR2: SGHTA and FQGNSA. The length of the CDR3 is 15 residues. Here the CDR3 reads CASSPGTGVRETQYF. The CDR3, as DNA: TGTGCCAGCAGCCCGGGGACAGGGGTAAGAGAGACCCAGTACTTC.

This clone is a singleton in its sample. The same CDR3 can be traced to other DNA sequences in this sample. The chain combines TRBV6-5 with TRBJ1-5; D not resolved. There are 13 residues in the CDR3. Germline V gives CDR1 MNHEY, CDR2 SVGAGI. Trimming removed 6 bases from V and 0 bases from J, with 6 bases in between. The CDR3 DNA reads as TGTGCCAGCAGGCCCTATAGCAATCAGCCCCAGCATTTT. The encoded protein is CASRPYSNQPQHF.

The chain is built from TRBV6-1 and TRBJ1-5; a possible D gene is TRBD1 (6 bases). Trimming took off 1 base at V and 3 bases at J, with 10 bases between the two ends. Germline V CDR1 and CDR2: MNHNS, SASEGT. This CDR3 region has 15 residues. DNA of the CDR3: TGTGCCAGCAGTGAAGACAGGGCGTCCAATCAGCCCCAGCATTTT. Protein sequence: CASSEDRASNQPQHF.

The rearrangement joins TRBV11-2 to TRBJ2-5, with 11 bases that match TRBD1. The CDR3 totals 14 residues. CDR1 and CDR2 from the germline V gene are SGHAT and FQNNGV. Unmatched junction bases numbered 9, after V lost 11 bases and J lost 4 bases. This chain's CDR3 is CAGSWTGGGETQYF. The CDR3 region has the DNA TGTGCCGGGAGTTGGACAGGGGGCGGAGAGACCCAGTACTTC. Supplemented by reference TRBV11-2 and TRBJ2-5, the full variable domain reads EAGVAQSPRYKIIEKRQSVAFWCNPISGHATLYWYQQILGQGPKLLIQFQNNGVVDDSQLPKDRFSAERLKGVDSTLKIQPAKLEDSAVYLCAGSWTGGGETQYFGPGTRLLVL.

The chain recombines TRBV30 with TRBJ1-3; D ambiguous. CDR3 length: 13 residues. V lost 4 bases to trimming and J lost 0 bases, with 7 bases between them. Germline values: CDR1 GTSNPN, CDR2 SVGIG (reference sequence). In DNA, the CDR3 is TGTGCCTGGAATCAGGCCTCTGGAAACACCATATATTTT. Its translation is CAWNQASGNTIYF.